These T cell receptor beta chains were read from a single sample in a study of blood T cell repertoires in COVID-19. Profiled with immunoSEQ multiplex PCR; TCRdb holds only in-frame clones, not every one. The sample has approximately 180,000 clones, roughly 79% seen once. Sequenced material: peripheral blood. All receptors come from a woman aged 80 or over with COVID-19, enrolled during active disease. CDR3s include the opening cysteine and the closing phenylalanine or tryptophan. The D gene is left open where the match is weak. The size field is filled for only some rows; it gives once, few, many or a size class.

D: TRBD1
V: TRBV28
J: TRBJ2-1
size: NA
CDR3: CASSFQGAQGNEQFF
DNA: TGTGCCAGCAGTTTCCAGGGGGCGCAGGGTAATGAGCAGTTCTTC

D: NA
V: TRBV4-2
J: TRBJ2-1
size: NA
CDR3: CASSQVAVDEQFF
DNA: TGTGCCAGCAGCCAGGTAGCGGTGGATGAGCAGTTCTTC

D: NA
V: TRBV5-4
J: TRBJ1-1
size: NA
CDR3: CASSLGGGNREAFF
DNA: TGTGCCAGCAGCTTGGGCGGGGGAAATCGGGAAGCTTTCTTT

D: NA
V: TRBV6-1
J: TRBJ1-5
size: NA
CDR3: CASSEGPGQPQHF
DNA: TGTGCCAGCAGTGAAGGCCCCGGGCAGCCCCAGCATTTT

D: TRBD1
V: TRBV28
J: TRBJ2-3
size: NA
CDR3: CASSDGQGGTDTQYF
DNA: TGTGCCAGCAGTGACGGACAGGGGGGCACAGATACGCAGTATTTT

D: NA
V: TRBV9
J: TRBJ2-3
size: few
CDR3: CASRAGSDRTQYF
DNA: TGTGCCAGCAGGGCAGGGTCCGATCGAACGCAGTATTTT

D: TRBD1
V: TRBV2
J: TRBJ2-6
size: NA
CDR3: CASRATGTGFSGANVLTF
DNA: TGTGCCAGCAGGGCTACCGGGACAGGGTTCTCTGGGGCCAACGTCCTGACTTTC

D: TRBD1
V: TRBV5-4
J: TRBJ2-3
size: NA
CDR3: CASSSAGQGANTQYF
DNA: TGTGCCAGCAGCTCGGCTGGGCAGGGGGCAAATACGCAGTATTTT

D: NA
V: TRBV18
J: TRBJ2-1
size: NA
CDR3: CASSAFPGETDEQFF
DNA: TGTGCCAGCTCAGCCTTCCCCGGGGAAACCGACGAGCAGTTCTTC

D: TRBD1
V: TRBV4-1
J: TRBJ1-4
size: NA
CDR3: CASSKVGTGSEKLFF
DNA: TGCGCCAGCAGCAAAGTCGGGACAGGGTCTGAAAAACTGTTTTTT

D: NA
V: TRBV2
J: TRBJ1-6
size: NA
CDR3: CASNRDLAVSPLHF
DNA: TGTGCCAGCAACAGGGACCTAGCGGTTTCACCCCTCCACTTT